This T cell receptor beta chain was obtained from a study of neurological immune-mediated disorders. Synthesis of cDNA was carried out by template-switch 5'RACE. The reaction used 10-nucleotide random UMIs. Sequencing runs each generated in excess of 180 million TCR-beta sequences derived from 15-18 subjects. One entry per CDR3 protein results from TCRdb running MiXCR on the 5' RACE reads. The sample records around 66,000 distinct CDR3 sequences, 5.2% being singletons. Points on this clonotype: A much larger clone differs by one base, so this may be a read error. A read error is likely, as this CDR3 ends without the conserved phenylalanine or tryptophan.

The CDR3 consists of 13 residues. V lost 4 bases and J 5 bases, leaving 11 bases between the germline ends. CDR1 DFQATT and CDR2 SNEGSKA come from the germline V gene (reference sequence). J is TRBJ1-4 and V is TRBV20-1; D unclear. The TCR was taken from a woman in her 30s with multiple sclerosis. The specimen sequenced was PBMCs. The CDR3 nucleotides read TGCAGTGCTATAGATACTAAAAATGAAAAACTGTTTTAT. Encoded protein: CSAIDTKNEKLFY.